The rows below give T cell receptor beta chains drawn from one sample of a study of chemoradiotherapy in HPV16-positive cancers. Clones were read by immunoSEQ multiplex PCR, and TCRdb kept only the in-frame ones, dropping some. The sample carries 500 to 700 clones, more than 90% recorded once. The starting material was tumor tissue, obtained from a patient who underwent chemoradiotherapy. These receptor sequences come from a human donor with HPV-associated anogenital cancer. CDR3s include the opening cysteine and the closing phenylalanine or tryptophan. Fields, in order: D gene, clone size, J gene, V gene, CDR3 protein, CDR3 DNA. The D gene is left open where the match is weak. The size field is filled for only some rows; it gives once, few, many or a size class.

>NA|NA|TRBJ2-2|TRBV6-1
CASSASTGTGELFF
TGTGCCAGCAGTGCCTCAACTGGCACCGGGGAGCTGTTTTTT
>TRBD1|NA|TRBJ1-6|TRBV5-1
CASSEGQPRAALHF
TGCGCCAGCAGCGAGGGACAGCCCCGGGCGGCCCTCCACTTT
>NA|NA|TRBJ2-3|TRBV4-1
CASSHAGLSEPIDTQYF
TGCGCCAGCAGCCATGCCGGCCTATCCGAGCCGATAGATACGCAGTATTTT
>TRBD1|NA|TRBJ2-2|TRBV10-3
CATRTGSGTGELFF
TGTGCCACCCGGACAGGGTCAGGCACCGGGGAGCTGTTTTTT
>TRBD1|few|TRBJ2-7|TRBV6-6
CASSTTGGTYEQYF
TGTGCCAGCAGTACCACAGGGGGCACCTACGAGCAGTACTTC
>NA|NA|TRBJ1-2|TRBV6-5
CASSYTRIIGGYTF
TGTGCCAGCAGTTACACTCGGATAATCGGTGGCTACACCTTC
>NA|NA|TRBJ2-2|TRBV7-2
CASSRTDARAGELFF
TGTGCCAGCAGCCGGACAGACGCACGAGCCGGGGAGCTGTTTTTT
>TRBD2|NA|TRBJ2-1|TRBV11-2
CASSLAGGARNEQFF
TGTGCCAGCAGCTTAGCCGGGGGGGCCCGTAATGAGCAGTTCTTC
>NA|NA|TRBJ1-5|TRBV27
CASSTPGGNQPQHF
TGTGCCAGCAGCACCCCAGGGGGCAATCAGCCCCAGCATTTT
>TRBD1|NA|TRBJ1-1|TRBV6-6
CASSSPDRWNTEAFF
TGTGCCAGCAGTTCCCCGGACAGGTGGAACACTGAAGCTTTCTTT
>NA|once|TRBJ2-2|TRBV4-3
CASSQGIGELFF
TGCGCCAGCAGCCAGGGTATCGGGGAGCTGTTTTTT
>TRBD1|NA|TRBJ1-2|TRBV6-5
CASSYIKQGSYGYTF
TGTGCCAGCAGTTACATTAAACAGGGGTCCTATGGCTACACCTTC
>NA|NA|TRBJ2-3|TRBV7-2
CASSTRPLHTDTQYF
TGTGCCAGCAGTACCCGGCCCCTCCACACAGATACGCAGTATTTT
>NA|few|TRBJ2-5|TRBV11-2
CASSMQRGVKETQYF
TGTGCCAGCAGCATGCAAAGGGGGGTCAAAGAGACCCAGTACTTC
>NA|NA|TRBJ1-5|TRBV2
CASSGALGPNQPQHF
TGTGCCAGCAGCGGAGCTCTGGGACCCAATCAGCCCCAGCATTTT
>NA|few|TRBJ2-7|TRBV23-1
CASIPGGLAYEQYF
TGCGCCAGCATCCCTGGGGGACTTGCCTACGAGCAGTACTTC
>NA|NA|TRBJ1-2|TRBV6-5
CASSYFQGPVEGYTF
TGTGCCAGCAGTTACTTTCAGGGGCCAGTTGAGGGCTACACCTTC
>TRBD1|NA|TRBJ2-6|TRBV11-1
CASSATGTGANVLTF
TGTGCCAGCAGCGCGACAGGGACCGGGGCCAACGTCCTGACTTTC
>TRBD2|NA|TRBJ2-7|TRBV5-6
CASSLGGTSGGKQYF
TGTGCCAGCAGCTTAGGTGGGACTAGCGGGGGGAAGCAGTACTTC
>NA|NA|TRBJ1-2|TRBV4-3
CASSQAVTYGYTF
TGCGCCAGCAGCCAAGCGGTCACTTATGGCTACACCTTC
>NA|NA|TRBJ2-7|TRBV6-1
CASSEEGAASYEQYF
TGTGCCAGCAGTGAAGAAGGGGCAGCCTCCTACGAGCAGTACTTC
>TRBD2|NA|TRBJ2-7|TRBV6-1
CASSEDSGGSYEQYF
TGTGCCAGCAGTGAAGATAGCGGGGGGTCGTACGAGCAGTACTTC
>NA|once|TRBJ2-7|TRBV11-3
CASSSSGGAYEQYF
TGTGCCAGCAGCTCTTCTGGGGGCGCCTACGAGCAGTACTTC
>TRBD1|few|TRBJ1-2|TRBV10-3
CAISDPSGGRTYGYTF
TGTGCCATCAGTGACCCCTCAGGGGGCCGAACCTATGGCTACACCTTC
>TRBD2|NA|TRBJ2-7|TRBV5-1
CASSPPGGEQYF
TGCGCCAGCAGCCCGCCGGGGGGCGAGCAGTACTTC
>NA|NA|TRBJ1-2|TRBV5-4
CASSLAGGEDYGYTF
TGTGCCAGCAGCTTGGCCGGGGGTGAAGACTATGGCTACACCTTC
>NA|NA|TRBJ1-2|TRBV4-3
CASSPSSSGNGYTF
TGCGCCAGCAGCCCATCCTCTTCCGGGAATGGCTACACCTTC
>NA|NA|TRBJ1-2|TRBV19
CASTEVGRMTYGYTF
TGTGCCAGTACCGAGGTGGGCAGGATGACCTATGGCTACACCTTC
>TRBD1|NA|TRBJ1-1|TRBV5-1
CASSWTGNEAFF
TGCGCCAGCAGCTGGACAGGGAACGAAGCTTTCTTT
>NA|NA|TRBJ1-2|TRBV7-9
CASSQTWGQPNYGYTF
TGTGCCAGCAGCCAAACGTGGGGTCAACCTAACTATGGCTACACCTTC
>TRBD2|NA|TRBJ2-6|TRBV5-3
CARSGPGTSGGTPSSGANVLTF
TGTGCCAGAAGCGGACCCGGGACTAGCGGGGGGACACCCAGCTCTGGGGCCAACGTCCTGACTTTC
>TRBD2|NA|TRBJ2-1|TRBV6-4
CASSDSSGGANEQFF
TGTGCCAGCAGTGACTCTAGCGGGGGGGCCAATGAGCAGTTCTTC
>TRBD1|once|TRBJ1-5|TRBV5-1
CASSPVQGDQPQHF
TGCGCCAGCAGCCCGGTACAGGGGGATCAGCCCCAGCATTTT
>NA|NA|TRBJ2-6|TRBV6-5
CASSYPGANVLTF
TGTGCCAGCAGTTACCCCGGGGCCAACGTCCTGACTTTC
>NA|NA|TRBJ2-3|TRBV6-1
CASSEGQGGVTDTQYF
TGTGCCAGCAGTGAAGGGCAGGGGGGGGTAACAGATACGCAGTATTTT
>NA|NA|TRBJ1-1|TRBV7-9
CASSLVLGLNTEAFF
TGTGCCAGCAGCTTAGTATTGGGGCTGAACACTGAAGCTTTCTTT
>TRBD2|NA|TRBJ2-7|TRBV7-2
CASSLARSGVSSYEQYF
TGTGCCAGCAGCTTAGCGCGAAGCGGGGTTAGCTCCTACGAGCAGTACTTC
>TRBD1|NA|TRBJ2-5|TRBV7-2
CASSLTGGLETQYF
TGTGCCAGCAGCCTCACAGGGGGCTTGGAGACCCAGTACTTC
>TRBD2|once|TRBJ2-7|TRBV5-1
CASSRTSGGGSEQYF
TGCGCCAGCAGCAGGACTAGCGGGGGGGGGAGCGAGCAGTACTTC
>TRBD1|NA|TRBJ1-1|TRBV7-9
CASSLATGKAFF
TGTGCCAGCAGCTTAGCGACAGGGAAGGCTTTCTTT
>NA|NA|TRBJ2-6|TRBV7-6
CASSLGGFAFGANVLTF
TGTGCCAGCAGCCTCGGGGGCTTTGCTTTTGGGGCCAACGTCCTGACTTTC
>NA|once|TRBJ1-1|TRBV6-5
CASSYGGAVLNTEAFF
TGTGCCAGCAGTTACGGAGGGGCAGTTCTGAACACTGAAGCTTTCTTT